The 26 T cell receptor beta chains in this list originate from one sample, sequenced in a study of T cell repertoires in cytomegalovirus infection. Each CDR3 protein is one row after TCRdb ran MiXCR on the reads. This sample yields approximately 990,000 distinct CDR3 sequences, of which approximately 33% are seen a single time; about an eighth belongs to the top ten. Their recognized antigens are unknown. This specimen was cultured CD8+ T cells from PBMCs, taken from culture after CMV antigen stimulation. These TCRs come from a human donor in good health (CMV status not recorded). Some clones in this sample may be carry-over from other donors' samples.

This clonotype came up many times. The genes are TRBV6-6 and TRBJ1-6; TRBD1 aligns across 12 bases. Trimming took 4 bases from V and 7 from J; bases not matched to a gene: 2. This CDR3 has 15 residues. Germline CDR1 MNHNY, CDR2 SVGAGI (reference sequence). CDR3 loop: CASSWDRGHNSPLHF. CDR3 nucleotide sequence: TGTGCCAGCAGTTGGGACAGGGGGCACAATTCACCCCTCCACTTT.

The chain combines TRBV5-6 with TRBJ1-2; the match to TRBD1 covers 8 bases. CDR3 size: 15 residues. Germline V gives CDR1 SGHDT, CDR2 YYEEEE. Trimming removed 0 bases from V and 5 bases from J; junction bases left unmatched: 6. Written as DNA, the CDR3 is TGTGCCAGCAGCTTGGTATCAGGGGGCCGGTATGGCTACACCTTC. Protein sequence: CASSLVSGGRYGYTF.

The chain is built from TRBV28 and TRBJ1-1; D remains ambiguous. V dropped 2 bases and J dropped 10 bases, with 11 bases sitting between them. The CDR3 runs 12 residues. Germline loops: CDR1 MDHEN, CDR2 SYDVKM. The CDR3 nucleotides are TGTGCCAGCAGTTTACCTAAGCGCGGAGCTTTCTTT. Its translation is CASSLPKRGAFF.

Comment on this clonotype: At one of its ends the junction is not consistent with the germline gene, which may arise from a read error. This chain's CDR3 is CVSSSISGPYNEQFF. In DNA form, the CDR3 reads TGTGTCAGCAGTTCCATTAGCGGGCCTTACAATGAGCAGTTCTTC. The gene calls are TRBV6-5 and TRBJ2-1; 7 bases match TRBD2. There are 15 residues in the CDR3. Germline V gene data show CDR1 as MNHEY and CDR2 as SVGAGI.

The genes are TRBV19 and TRBJ1-1; D not resolved. V gave up 5 bases and J gave up 5 bases, with 18 bases separating them. The CDR3 length is 15 residues. From germline, CDR1 is LNHDA and CDR2 SQIVND (reference sequence). CDR3 bases: TGTGCCAGTAGTGAACCCCGATGGGTGTGGACTGAAGCTTTCTTT. Protein product: CASSEPRWVWTEAFF. Based on the CDR3 plus reference TRBV19 and TRBJ1-1, the full variable domain is DGGITQSPKYLFRKEGQNVTLSCEQNLNHDAMYWYRQDPGQGLRLIYYSQIVNDFQKGDIAEGYSVSREKKESFPLTVTSAQKNPTAFYLCASSEPRWVWTEAFFGQGTRLTVV.

The chain is built from TRBV7-4 and TRBJ2-2, with 8 positions matching TRBD2. Germline CDR1 SGHVT, CDR2 SQSDAQ. There are 15 residues in the CDR3. With V trimmed by 6 bases and J by 5 bases, 8 bases remained unmatched. CDR3 nucleotides: TGTGCCAGCAGGCCAGCGGGGGTAGAAACCGGGGAGCTGTTTTTT. Translated: CASRPAGVETGELFF.

This clonotype was found many times. The chain links TRBV6-6 to TRBJ1-1; no clear D. CDR1 is MNHNY, CDR2 SVGAGI, per germline (reference sequence). V dropped 8 bases and J dropped 6 bases, with 10 bases sitting between them. This CDR3 is 11 amino acids long. The CDR3 is CASRLQSEAFF. DNA of the CDR3: TGTGCCAGCCGACTACAGTCTGAAGCTTTCTTT.

The chain carries TRBV4-2 and TRBJ2-5; the D is unclear. In germline, CDR1 is LGHNA, CDR2 YNFKEQ. The CDR3 contains 14 residues. V was cut by 1 base and J by 6 bases, with 12 bases left in between. In nucleotides, the CDR3 is TGTGCCAGCAGCCAAGCTGGGGTAACAAAGACCCAGTACTTC. Its translation: CASSQAGVTKTQYF.

The chain is built from TRBV12-3 or TRBV12-4 and TRBJ1-4; a weak D match, TRBD1 (6 bases). The CDR3 is made up of 16 amino acids. V gave up 2 bases and J gave up 5 bases, with 15 bases separating them. The CDR3 is CASSLIPAGENEKLFF. The DNA for the CDR3 is TGTGCCAGCAGTTTAATCCCAGCAGGGGAAAATGAAAAACTGTTTTTT.

This clonotype was counted between two and nine times. The chain has TRBV9 and TRBJ2-1; TRBD2 agrees at 14 bases. The CDR3 runs to 16 residues. V lost 0 bases to trimming and J lost 8 bases; unmatched junction nucleotides: 4. From germline, CDR1 is SGDLS and CDR2 YYNGEE. CDR3 region: CASSVGTSGGKHEQFF. The DNA for the CDR3 is TGTGCCAGCAGCGTAGGGACTAGCGGGGGGAAGCATGAGCAGTTCTTC.

This clonotype was counted many times. The chain recombines TRBV7-2 with TRBJ1-5, with TRBD1 identical over 8 bases. The CDR3 spans 13 residues. CDR1 is SGHTA and CDR2 is FQGNSA in the germline V gene. After removal of 6 bases from V and 11 bases from J, the junction contained 9 bases not matched to a gene. CDR3 in DNA: TGTGCCAGCAGACAGAAGGGACAGGAATCCCAGCATTTT. It is translated as CASRQKGQESQHF.

A few counts support this clonotype. The genes are TRBV7-6 and TRBJ2-3; D might be TRBD2 (5 bases). The ends were cut back, 6 bases at V and 4 bases at J, with 11 bases in the middle. Looked up from germline, CDR1 is SGHVS and CDR2 is FNYEAQ. This CDR3 region has 13 residues. CDR3 nucleotides: TGTGCCAGCAGACCTACTAGTGCAGATACGCAGTATTTT. This gives the protein CASRPTSADTQYF. Together with reference TRBV7-6 and TRBJ2-3, the CDR3 gives the full variable domain: GAGVSQSPRYKVTKRGQDVALRCDPISGHVSLYWYRQALGQGPEFLTYFNYEAQQDKSGLPNDRFSAERPEGSISTLTIQRTEQRDSAMYRCASRPTSADTQYFGPGTRLTVL.

This chain links TRBV7-2 with TRBJ1-3; D remains unclear. Trimming took 1 base from V and 2 from J, leaving 9 bases between them. The V gene's germline CDR1 is SGHTA and CDR2 FQGNSA. This CDR3 has 15 amino acids. The CDR3 sequence is CASSLGSTPGNTIYF. The CDR3 bases are TGTGCCAGCAGCTTAGGATCCACCCCTGGAAACACCATATATTTT.

On this clonotype: A read error may be the cause here, since a much bigger clone is one base away. The CDR3 protein is CASNQGDNEQFF. In nucleotides, the CDR3 is TGTGCCAGCAACCAGGGGGACAATGAGCAGTTCTTC. V and J are TRBV7-6 and TRBJ2-1; TRBD1 matches 7 bases. The CDR3 covers 12 residues. Germline V gives CDR1 SGHVS, CDR2 FNYEAQ. With V trimmed by 7 bases and J by 5 bases, 2 bases remained unmatched.

The CDR3 region has the DNA TGTGCCAGCAGCATGGGAGTCTACGAGCAGTACGTC. It specifies CASSMGVYEQYV. The J gene is TRBJ2-7, the V gene TRBV6-2 or TRBV6-3, with a weak D call TRBD2 (5 bases). CDR3 length equals 12 residues. In germline, CDR1 is MNHEY, CDR2 SVGEGT. With 6 bases removed from V and 3 bases from J, the gap between germline ends came to 9 bases.

With respect to this clonotype: The junction shows a germline mismatch at one end, possibly a read error. The chain couples TRBV12-3 or TRBV12-4 to TRBJ2-5; tentatively, D is TRBD1 (6 bases). This CDR3 spans 12 amino acids. CDR3 in amino acids: CVSRGPQETQYF. CDR3 nucleotide sequence: TGTGTCAGCAGGGGACCGCAAGAGACCCAGTACTTC.

The chain has TRBV10-2 and TRBJ2-3; D uncertain. The germline V gene has CDR1 WSHSY and CDR2 SAAADI. The CDR3 extends over 12 amino acids. V gave up 5 bases and J gave up 2 bases, with 5 bases separating them. The CDR3 nucleotides are TGCGCCAGCAGTAACTTCACAGATACGCAGTATTTT. The encoded protein is CASSNFTDTQYF.

Only a few counts were recorded for this clonotype. J is TRBJ1-1 and V is TRBV4-3; perhaps TRBD1 as D (5 bases). Germline assignment: CDR1 LGHNA and CDR2 YSLEER. Deletions cut 8 bases from V and 3 bases from J, with 19 bases between. CDR3 length: 15 amino acids. The DNA for the CDR3 is TGCGCCAGCGCAATGTCGGGGGGGAGGCACACTGAAGCTTTCTTT. This gives the protein CASAMSGGRHTEAFF.

The chain uses TRBV2 and TRBJ2-5; 9 bases match TRBD2. V lost 1 base to trimming and J lost 5 bases; unmatched junction nucleotides: 5. The CDR3 covers 15 residues. The germline V gene has CDR1 SNHLY and CDR2 FYNNEI. CDR3 bases: TGTGCCAGCAGTGAAGGGAGCGGGGGGTATGAGACCCAGTACTTC. Translation: CASSEGSGGYETQYF.

In this sample, this clonotype turned up a few times. The chain carries TRBV7-9 and TRBJ2-5, with D perhaps TRBD2 (5 bases). V gave up 2 bases and J gave up 3 bases, with 22 bases separating them. This CDR3 contains 18 residues. Germline CDR1 is SEHNR and CDR2 is FQNEAQ (reference sequence). CDR3 residues: CASSLLASGRGLEETQYF. Here the CDR3 DNA reads TGTGCCAGCAGCTTATTGGCGTCTGGACGCGGGTTGGAAGAGACCCAGTACTTC.

This clonotype occurred once. A much larger clone is a single base away; this may be a read error. V usage is TRBV7-2 and J usage is TRBJ1-4; D remains ambiguous. The CDR3 has 12 residues. Germline CDR1 reads SGHTA; CDR2 reads FQGNSA. The CDR3 loop is CANSSSSEKLFF. The CDR3 DNA is TGTGCCAACAGCTCCTCCTCTGAAAAACTGTTTTTT.

This clonotype was counted between two and nine times. The chain recombines TRBV25-1 with TRBJ2-2, with D possibly called TRBD1 or TRBD2 (5 bases each). The V gene lost 1 base and the J gene lost 4 bases, with 10 bases spanning the gap. CDR1 is MGHDK, CDR2 SYGVNS, per germline. The CDR3 contains 15 residues. The CDR3 sequence: CASSEWGAGTGELFF. The CDR3 DNA reads TGTGCCAGCAGTGAATGGGGCGCGGGCACCGGGGAGCTGTTTTTT.

This clonotype has ten or more counts. The chain couples TRBV12-3 or TRBV12-4 to TRBJ2-3; no definite D call. With 6 bases removed from V and 1 base from J, the gap between germline ends came to 8 bases. This CDR3 has 13 residues. DNA of the CDR3: TGTGCCAGCAGCATTACGGGCACAGATACGCAGTATTTT. Encoded protein: CASSITGTDTQYF.

This clonotype was picked up many times. The J gene is TRBJ1-1, the V gene TRBV27; D might be TRBD1 (5 bases). Germline V CDR1 and CDR2: MNHEY, SMNVEV (reference sequence). V shed 3 bases and J shed 0 bases, with 11 bases lying between them. This CDR3 has 15 residues. CDR3 sequence reads: CASSFGGAMNTEAFF. The CDR3, as DNA: TGTGCCAGCAGTTTCGGGGGAGCGATGAACACTGAAGCTTTCTTT.

V is TRBV29-1 and J is TRBJ2-3, with 7 bases fitting TRBD1. This CDR3 contains 13 residues. Germline values: CDR1 SQVTM, CDR2 ANQGSEA. Unmatched junction bases numbered 5, after V lost 2 bases and J lost 6 bases. CDR3 in amino acids: CSVEPTGSDTQYF. In nucleotides, the CDR3 is TGCAGCGTTGAACCGACAGGGTCGGATACGCAGTATTTT.

Ten or more counts support this clonotype. The genes are TRBV7-8 and TRBJ2-1, with D uncertain. Per the germline V gene, CDR1 is SGHVS and CDR2 is FQNEAQ. Trimming left V 2 bases short and J 8 bases short, with 7 bases between. The CDR3 runs 12 residues. CDR3 DNA: TGTGCCAGCAGCTTACGAGCCCATGAGCAGTTCTTC. Its translation is CASSLRAHEQFF.